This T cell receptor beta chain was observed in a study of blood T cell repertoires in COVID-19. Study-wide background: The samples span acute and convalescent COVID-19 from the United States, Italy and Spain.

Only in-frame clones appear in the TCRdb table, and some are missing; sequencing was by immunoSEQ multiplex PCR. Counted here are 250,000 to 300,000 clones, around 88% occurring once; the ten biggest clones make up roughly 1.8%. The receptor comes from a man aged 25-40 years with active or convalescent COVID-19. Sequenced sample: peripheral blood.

CDR3 sequence reads: CASSSTRGTLFYGYTF. The DNA of the CDR3 is TGTGCCAGCAGCTCCACCAGGGGGACGCTCTTCTATGGCTACACCTTC. The V call is TRBV11-2, the J call TRBJ1-2, with TRBD1 matching over 7 bases. V was clipped by 4 bases and J by 4 bases; unmatched bases: 12. This CDR3 contains 16 residues. Germline loops: CDR1 SGHAT, CDR2 FQNNGV.